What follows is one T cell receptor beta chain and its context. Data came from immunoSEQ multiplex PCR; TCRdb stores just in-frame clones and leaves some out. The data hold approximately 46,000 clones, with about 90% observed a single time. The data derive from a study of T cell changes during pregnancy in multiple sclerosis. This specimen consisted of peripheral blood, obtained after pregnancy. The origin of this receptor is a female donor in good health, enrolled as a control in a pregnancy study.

The CDR3 is CASNPIGTGTRESGNTIYF. CDR3 bases: TGTGCCAGCAACCCGATCGGGACAGGGACAAGGGAATCTGGAAACACCATATATTTT. The chain combines TRBV7-9 with TRBJ1-3; TRBD1 agrees at 9 bases. Germline CDR1 is SEHNR and CDR2 is FQNEAQ (reference sequence). Trimming took 7 bases from V and 1 from J; bases not matched to a gene: 17. The CDR3 sequence is 19 residues long.